This record looks at one T cell receptor beta chain sequence and its context. The protocol was immunoSEQ multiplex PCR, while the TCRdb copy is restricted to in-frame clones and leaves out a portion. The sample contains about 220,000 clones, more than 80% of which appear only once. The study assigned cohorts using participant-reported clinical history. The data are from a study of blood T cell repertoires in COVID-19. Study-wide context: The study drew acute and convalescent COVID-19 samples from the United States, Italy and Spain.

Sequencing was done on a sample of PBMCs or T cells enriched from blood (not recorded which). This TCR was recovered from a young woman in a cohort exposed to, infected with or recovered from COVID-19 (not recorded which).

In nucleotides, the CDR3 is TGTGCCAGCAGCTCTCGCGGAGCGGGGGGTTCAGATACGCAGTATTTT. Translation gives CASSSRGAGGSDTQYF. This chain connects TRBV5-4 to TRBJ2-3; 9 nucleotides line up with TRBD2. This CDR3 spans 16 amino acids. V lost 3 bases and J lost 4; bases outside the gene matches: 9. Per the germline V gene, CDR1 is SGHNT and CDR2 is YYREEE (reference sequence).